The 23 T cell receptor beta chains reported below all come from one sample, sequenced in a study of shared clonotypes between healthy human individuals. TCRdb keeps only in-frame clones here, not all; method: immunoSEQ multiplex PCR. Here the sample spans roughly 2.1 million clones, just over 90% being singletons. The naive CD8 fraction comprised CD45RO-negative cells positively selected for CCR7 and excluded terminally differentiated effector memory CD45RA+ cells. The sample comprised naive CD8+ T cells from PBMCs. The receptor set was obtained from a young man in good health. Some clones in this sample may be carry-over from other donors' samples.

This clone was recorded once. The chain is built from TRBV11-2 and TRBJ2-5, with 8 bases aligning to TRBD2. The CDR3 has 18 amino acids. J lost 3 bases, V lost 5 bases, and 17 bases had no gene match. The germline V gene encodes CDR1 SGHAT and CDR2 FQNNGV. In DNA, the CDR3 is TGTGCCAGCAGCCCCAGCAGGGCCAAGAGCGGGAGAGAAGAGACCCAGTACTTC. Translated, it gives CASSPSRAKSGREETQYF.

The chain employs TRBV27 and TRBJ1-1, with D uncertain. The CDR3 spans 14 residues. V was trimmed by 7 bases and J by 0 bases, leaving 12 bases between them. Germline V CDR1 and CDR2: MNHEY, SMNVEV (reference sequence). This CDR3 reads CASKKSTVNTEAFF. Here the CDR3 DNA reads TGTGCCAGCAAAAAAAGTACAGTGAACACTGAAGCTTTCTTT.

J is TRBJ1-5 and V is TRBV28; D call uncertain. V was shortened by 3 bases and J by 0 bases, with 12 bases between the two germline ends. The CDR3 spans 16 residues. Germline CDR1 is MDHEN and CDR2 is SYDVKM. CDR3 sequence: CASSFSRLNSNQPQHF. As DNA, the CDR3 is TGTGCCAGCAGTTTTTCCCGGCTCAATAGCAATCAGCCCCAGCATTTT.

J is TRBJ1-2 and V is TRBV19, with TRBD1 matching over 8 bases. CDR1 and CDR2 (germline): LNHDA, SQIVND (reference sequence). The trim removed 6 bases at V and 8 bases at J, leaving 11 bases unmatched. The CDR3 length is 14 residues. CDR3 coding DNA: TGTGCCAGTAGCGCCTCGGGACAGGTTTGGGGCTACACCTTC. Amino acids: CASSASGQVWGYTF.

The V and J genes are TRBV5-1 and TRBJ2-1; no clear D. The CDR3 is made up of 17 amino acids. V was shortened by 7 bases and J by 0 bases, with 20 bases between the two germline ends. Germline V gene data show CDR1 as SGHRS and CDR2 as YFSETQ. In DNA, the CDR3 is TGCGCCAGCTACGATTACTTGGCGGTTAGCTCCTACAATGAGCAGTTCTTC. Translating gives CASYDYLAVSSYNEQFF.

The gene calls are TRBV6-5 and TRBJ1-1; D is uncertain. This CDR3 is 14 amino acids long. From germline, CDR1 is MNHEY and CDR2 SVGAGI. Trimming took 2 bases from V and 1 from J, leaving 8 bases between them. CDR3 nucleotides: TGTGCCAGCAGTTACCGATTTGGGAACACTGAAGCTTTCTTT. It codes for CASSYRFGNTEAFF.

This clone came up once. The CDR3 spells CASSLGDWVQETQYF. In DNA, the CDR3 is TGCGCCAGCAGCTTGGGAGACTGGGTCCAAGAGACCCAGTACTTC. This chain links TRBV5-1 with TRBJ2-5; D is ambiguous. CDR1 is SGHRS, CDR2 YFSETQ, per germline. The germline V and J ends were trimmed by 0 bases and 1 base, with 10 bases remaining between them. The CDR3 covers 15 residues.

This clone was seen more than once but under ten times. The sample has other DNA sequences that encode this CDR3 too. The chain carries TRBV19 and TRBJ1-1; D gene ambiguous. Germline V gene data show CDR1 as LNHDA and CDR2 as SQIVND (reference sequence). CDR3 size: 11 residues. V gave up 3 bases and J gave up 4 bases, with 3 bases separating them. The CDR3 protein is CASSIGTEAFF. For the CDR3, the DNA is TGTGCCAGTAGTATCGGCACTGAAGCTTTCTTT. The entire variable domain, with the rest obtained from reference TRBV19 and TRBJ1-1, is as follows: DGGITQSPKYLFRKEGQNVTLSCEQNLNHDAMYWYRQDPGQGLRLIYYSQIVNDFQKGDIAEGYSVSREKKESFPLTVTSAQKNPTAFYLCASSIGTEAFFGQGTRLTVV.

J is TRBJ2-3 and V is TRBV29-1, with D possibly matching TRBD1 (6 bases). Per the germline V gene, CDR1 is SQVTM and CDR2 is ANQGSEA. V was pared by 2 bases and J by 11 bases, with 20 bases between. The CDR3 runs 14 residues. Written as DNA, the CDR3 is TGCAGCGTTGAATCGCGGGTTGGGGGCCGTGAGCAGTATTTT. Translating gives CSVESRVGGREQYF.

DNA of the CDR3: TGTGCCAGCAGTGAGACACGAGCACAGGGTTTGGACAAACTGTTTTTT. Translation gives CASSETRAQGLDKLFF. This rearrangement joins TRBV6-1 to TRBJ1-4, with D possibly matching TRBD1 (6 bases). From germline, CDR1 is MNHNS and CDR2 SASEGT. The CDR3 has 16 amino acids. Trimming cost V 3 bases and J 11 bases, with 22 bases left between them.

This chain uses TRBV30 with TRBJ2-3, with 10 bases that match TRBD2. V lost 0 bases and J lost 5; bases outside the gene matches: 8. The CDR3 length is 16 residues. Germline-derived CDR1 and CDR2 are GTSNPN and SVGIG (reference sequence). The CDR3 loop is CAWSVLLAGVGDTQYF. The CDR3 DNA sequence: TGTGCCTGGAGTGTACTCCTAGCGGGAGTCGGAGATACGCAGTATTTT.

For this clone: The sample carries other DNA sequences with the same CDR3. This chain connects TRBV25-1 to TRBJ2-5; D call uncertain. The CDR3 consists of 10 residues. V lost 2 bases and J lost 9, with 4 bases in between. Looked up from germline, CDR1 is MGHDK and CDR2 is SYGVNS. CDR3 bases: TGTGCCAGCAGTGAAGGGGCCCAGTACTTC. Protein: CASSEGAQYF.

The gene calls are TRBV7-8 and TRBJ2-7; 12 bases agree with TRBD2. Unmatched junction bases numbered 10, after V lost 6 bases and J lost 4 bases. CDR1 and CDR2 from the germline V gene are SGHVS and FQNEAQ. The CDR3 is 16 amino acids. The CDR3 reads CASSTTSGRLSYEQYF. The CDR3 DNA follows: TGTGCCAGCAGTACGACTAGCGGGAGACTTTCATACGAGCAGTACTTC.

The chain joins TRBV28 to TRBJ2-1, with 10 bases fitting TRBD2. V trimming: 5 bases; J trimming: 3 bases; junction bases outside the gene matches: 13. CDR3 length equals 18 residues. In germline, CDR1 is MDHEN, CDR2 SYDVKM. The CDR3 here is CASSPRIAGGPVYNEQFF. The CDR3 nucleotides read TGTGCCAGCAGTCCCCGTATAGCGGGAGGCCCCGTCTACAATGAGCAGTTCTTC. Together with reference TRBV28 and TRBJ2-1, the CDR3 gives the full variable domain: DVKVTQSSRYLVKRTGEKVFLECVQDMDHENMFWYRQDPGLGLRLIYFSYDVKMKEKGDIPEGYSVSREKKERFSLILESASTNQTSMYLCASSPRIAGGPVYNEQFFGPGTRLTVL.

The V gene is TRBV6-5, the J gene TRBJ2-2; 7 nucleotides align to TRBD2. Germline V gene sequence: CDR1 MNHEY, CDR2 SVGAGI. The CDR3 sequence is 16 residues long. V lost 0 bases and J lost 0; bases outside the gene matches: 1. In DNA, the CDR3 is TGTGCCAGCAGTTACTCGGGGAGGGCGAACACCGGGGAGCTGTTTTTT. Translated: CASSYSGRANTGELFF.

This rearrangement joins TRBV27 to TRBJ2-3; maybe TRBD1 (6 bases). This CDR3 is built from 15 residues. V gave up 5 bases and J gave up 2 bases, with 14 bases separating them. The germline V gene has CDR1 MNHEY and CDR2 SMNVEV (reference sequence). The CDR3 DNA follows: TGTGCCAGCAGTCCCCGACAGGCGTCCACAGATACGCAGTATTTT. Translating gives CASSPRQASTDTQYF.

This chain joins TRBV11-3 and TRBJ2-1; D unclear. Per germline, CDR1 SGHNT and CDR2 YENEEA. Between the trimmed V and J ends, which lost 4 bases and 7 bases, there was a span of 20 bases. This CDR3 is built from 16 residues. The CDR3 DNA follows: TGTGCCAGCAGCTGCCGCGCGGTCCGGGTCCTAAATGAGCAGTTCTTC. Protein product: CASSCRAVRVLNEQFF. The full variable domain, rest sourced from reference TRBV11-3 and TRBJ2-1, is EAGVVQSPRYKIIEKKQPVAFWCNPISGHNTLYWYLQNLGQGPELLIRYENEEAVDDSQLPKDRFSAERLKGVDSTLKIQPAELGDSAVYLCASSCRAVRVLNEQFFGPGTRLTVL.

The chain joins TRBV11-2 to TRBJ1-1; D is ambiguous. Germline loops: CDR1 SGHAT, CDR2 FQNNGV. The CDR3 runs 15 residues. Trimming shortened V by 5 bases and J by 3 bases, and 16 bases separated the two germline ends. The CDR3 bases are TGTGCCAGCAGCAATGCGGTTGAAGGGTACACTGAAGCTTTCTTT. As protein: CASSNAVEGYTEAFF.

This rearrangement joins TRBV7-9 to TRBJ2-2, with D uncertain. Trimming removed 0 bases from V and 2 bases from J, with 7 bases in between. Per germline, CDR1 SEHNR and CDR2 FQNEAQ (reference sequence). CDR3 length equals 15 residues. This CDR3 reads CASSLAGINTGELFF. The CDR3 DNA reads TGTGCCAGCAGCTTAGCGGGGATTAACACCGGGGAGCTGTTTTTT.

This chain joins TRBV2 and TRBJ2-1, with D possibly matching TRBD1 (5 bases). Germline CDR1 is SNHLY and CDR2 is FYNNEI. The CDR3 is made up of 16 amino acids. The ends were cut back, 6 bases at V and 0 bases at J, with 15 bases in the middle. The CDR3 DNA sequence: TGTGCCAGCAGACCACCTCAGGGTAGCTCCTACAATGAGCAGTTCTTC. As protein: CASRPPQGSSYNEQFF.

The rearrangement joins TRBV29-1 to TRBJ2-7, with 7 nucleotides matching TRBD2. The germline CDR1 and CDR2 sequences are SQVTM and ANQGSEA. The CDR3 sequence is 15 residues long. The V segment lost 4 bases and the J segment 3 bases; nucleotides outside the gene matches: 12. The DNA for the CDR3 is TGCAGCGTTGGACGCGGGAGCCGAAACATCTACGAGCAGTACTTC. Its translation is CSVGRGSRNIYEQYF.

The chain recombines TRBV10-1 with TRBJ2-3; 7 nucleotides agree with TRBD1. V shed 1 base and J 2 bases; nucleotides not matched to a gene: 6. The length of the CDR3 is 16 residues. Per the germline V gene, CDR1 is WNHNN and CDR2 is SYGVQD (reference sequence). CDR3 protein: CASSELGGSATDTQYF. The CDR3 DNA follows: TGCGCCAGCAGTGAGTTAGGGGGCTCCGCCACAGATACGCAGTATTTT.

The chain joins TRBV7-9 to TRBJ2-1, with 13 nucleotides matching TRBD2. CDR1 is SEHNR and CDR2 is FQNEAQ in the germline V gene (reference sequence). The CDR3 extends over 18 amino acids. Losses at the gene ends were 5 bases for V and 4 bases for J; bases not matched to a gene: 11. The DNA of the CDR3 is TGTGCCAGCAGCCGGAGAAGACTAGCGGGAGGAAATTACAATGAGCAGTTCTTC. The encoded protein is CASSRRRLAGGNYNEQFF.